In its sample, the clone carrying this TCR beta chain was seen many times. Its antigen is unidentified. The data derive from a study of blood T cells in healthy people across ages. CDR1 is SQVTM and CDR2 is ANQGSEA in the germline V gene. This CDR3 region has 11 residues. V lost 4 bases and J 4 bases, leaving 5 bases between the germline ends. Primers used in a second PCR of about 7 to 12 cycles were a sample-barcoded 5' primer and a J-beta primer mix. Via MiXCR, TCRdb re-called the 5' RACE reads, giving one row per CDR3 protein. This table has around 1,100,000 distinct CDR3 sequences, about two fifths appearing once. Points from the study as a whole: Changes seen in expanded clonotypes were possibly confounded by donor CMV status left unknown.

The chain employs TRBV29-1 and TRBJ2-1; TRBD1 is a possible D gene (5 bases). The receptor's source is a man between 18 and 35 years old in good health. The sequenced material came from blood. CDR3 in amino acids: CSVAGYNEQFF. DNA for the CDR3: TGCAGCGTTGCAGGGTACAATGAGCAGTTCTTC.